The source of this TCR beta chain is a study of response to subunit inactivated influenza vaccine. The CDR3 has 13 residues. CDR1 is SGHRS and CDR2 is YFSETQ in the germline V gene. V was cut by 0 bases and J by 6 bases, with 10 bases left in between. Study-wide points: T cells newly recruited by each seasonal influenza vaccination are few, the authors suggested.

This clonotype came up many times. Its cognate antigen is unknown. MiXCR was run by TCRdb on the RT-PCR reads, yielding one entry per CDR3 protein. The sample lists hundreds of thousands of distinct CDR3 sequences; 12% were seen once. The chain employs TRBV5-1 and TRBJ2-7, with D maybe TRBD1 (6 bases). The sequencing here drew on PBMCs from blood, taken on the day of vaccination. The clonotype comes from a middle-aged man who received an inactivated influenza vaccine. The CDR3 DNA is TGCGCCAGCAGCTTGGCAGGGGTCGGCGAGCAGTACTTC. Translating gives CASSLAGVGEQYF.